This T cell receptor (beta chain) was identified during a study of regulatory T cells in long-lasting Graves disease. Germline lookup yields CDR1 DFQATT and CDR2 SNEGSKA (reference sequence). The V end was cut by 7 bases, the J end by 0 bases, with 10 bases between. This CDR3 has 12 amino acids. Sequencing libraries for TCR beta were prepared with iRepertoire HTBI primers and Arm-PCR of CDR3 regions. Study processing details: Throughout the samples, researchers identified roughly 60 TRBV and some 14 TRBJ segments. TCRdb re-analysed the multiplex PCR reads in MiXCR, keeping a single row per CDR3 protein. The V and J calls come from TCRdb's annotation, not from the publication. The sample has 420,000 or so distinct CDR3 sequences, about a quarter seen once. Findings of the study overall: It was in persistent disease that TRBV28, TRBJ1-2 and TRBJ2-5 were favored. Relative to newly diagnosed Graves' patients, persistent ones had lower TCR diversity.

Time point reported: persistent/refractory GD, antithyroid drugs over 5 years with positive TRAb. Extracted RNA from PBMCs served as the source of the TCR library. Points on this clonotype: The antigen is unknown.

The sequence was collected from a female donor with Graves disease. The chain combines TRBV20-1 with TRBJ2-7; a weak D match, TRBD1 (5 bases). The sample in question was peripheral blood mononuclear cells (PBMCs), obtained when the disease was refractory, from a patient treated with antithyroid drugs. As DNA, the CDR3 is TGCAGTGGCGAAGGGGTCTCCTACGAGCAGTACTTC. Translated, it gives CSGEGVSYEQYF.